Below, one TCR beta chain is given with its context. Its specificity is unknown. Total RNA isolation used whole blood (no T cell sorting was performed). The CDR3 extends over 17 amino acids. CDR1 is SGHTA and CDR2 is FQGNSA in the germline V gene. This specimen comes from a study of monozygotic twins with inflammatory bowel disease. General study results and limits: A distinction between different T cell subtypes was not possible.

From 3,500 to 4,500 ng of total RNA, each TCR library was prepared. Using TCRalpha and TCRbeta cDNA, the researchers carried out two nested PCRs that lasted roughly 16 and 10 cycles. Following a re-call of the 5' RACE reads, TCRdb has one entry per CDR3 protein and lacks DNA. The listing records some 300,000 distinct CDR3 sequences. The rearrangement joins TRBV7-2 to TRBJ2-1; TCRdb selects TRBD2, and the lack of DNA leaves this call unchecked. This TCR was recovered from a human donor with ulcerative colitis or Crohn's disease, or a healthy co-twin of an affected twin (not recorded which). Sequencing input: blood. CDR3 in amino acids: CASSSLTSGGRHNEQFF.